A selection of T cell receptor beta chains follows, all from one sample in a study of PD-L1 blockade in urothelial cancer. Assay: immunoSEQ multiplex PCR; the TCRdb copy retains only in-frame clones and omits some. The sample has tens of thousands of clones, 79% seen once. The specimen comprised PBMCs, sampled around atezolizumab (anti-PD-L1) treatment. All receptors come from an older man with urothelial cancer. Each CDR3 is given without its conserved first and last residue. Each record gives: V gene, D gene, J gene, CDR3 protein. The D gene is left open where the match is weak.

>TRBV6-9|-|TRBJ1-1
ASSRDNRDTEAF
>TRBV18|TRBD1|TRBJ1-2
ASSPRKTGAPNYGYT
>TRBV19|TRBD2|TRBJ2-7
ASSLTGTSGYEQY
>TRBV5-1|TRBD2|TRBJ2-7
ASSLTPGLAGEQY
>TRBV18|-|TRBJ2-7
ASSPPGAQDLY
>TRBV7-9|-|TRBJ2-1
ASSLAGVSNEQF
>TRBV10-1|-|TRBJ2-7
ASSEHGEDEQY
>TRBV18|TRBD2|TRBJ2-1
ASSPRRTSGSNEQF
>TRBV7-9|-|TRBJ2-7
ASSLITDYEQY
>TRBV7-8|-|TRBJ1-1
ASSLAWGEGGTEAF
>TRBV5-1|-|TRBJ2-3
ASSIEGATDTQY
>TRBV5-1|TRBD2|TRBJ2-3
ASSLAAGTSGTDTQY
>TRBV5-5|-|TRBJ1-1
ASSLDRGAENTEAF
>TRBV5-1|-|TRBJ1-4
ASSLGVGLASEKLF
>TRBV29-1|TRBD2|TRBJ2-7
SVRSGSDPYEQY
>TRBV2|TRBD1|TRBJ2-7
ASSEERTGAYEQY
>TRBV28|TRBD1|TRBJ1-2
ASSLSGTGHGYT
>TRBV7-9|TRBD2|TRBJ2-4
ASSDTTSGNIQY
>TRBV7-9|TRBD1|TRBJ1-4
ASSSTRTGGQEKLF
>TRBV2|TRBD2|TRBJ2-5
ASSVLAGGETQY
>TRBV11-2|-|TRBJ2-2
ANRDKNTGELF
>TRBV30|-|TRBJ1-1
AWTPLGTEPEAF
>TRBV28|TRBD2|TRBJ2-7
ASSFWDLGGSSYEQY